This T cell receptor beta chain was retrieved from a study of T cell repertoires in cytomegalovirus infection. Whole-study context: It was recently identified HLA-C-restricted and well-studied HLA-B-restricted CMV epitopes that the study used.

TCRdb itself ran the reads through MiXCR, one entry per CDR3 protein. The top ten hold roughly 12% of the sample, which has 830,000 or so distinct CDR3 sequences, around a third seen once. Turning to this clonotype: Its cognate antigen is unknown.

The germline V gene has CDR1 SGHVS and CDR2 FNYEAQ. V was shortened by 1 base and J by 1 base, with 10 bases between the two germline ends. This CDR3 spans 15 amino acids. The sequence was obtained from a human donor in good health (CMV status not recorded). Some clones in this sample may be carry-over from other donors' samples. This rearrangement joins TRBV7-6 to TRBJ1-2; D gene ambiguous. This specimen was cultured CD8+ T cells from PBMCs, taken from culture after CMV antigen stimulation. CDR3 DNA: TGTGCCAGCAGCTTAGGGGTCACCCGTAACTATGGCTACACCTTC. Its protein product is CASSLGVTRNYGYTF.